Detailed here is one TCR beta chain. Its target is not known. Clones were sequenced by immunoSEQ multiplex PCR, and TCRdb holds only the in-frame ones, with some missing. The table has 35,000 to 40,000 clones, about 88% seen once. This entry belongs to a study of STAT3 mutations in large granular lymphocyte leukemia. General study results and limits: Every T-cell large granular lymphocyte leukemia patient had at least one immunodominant TCR beta clonotype.

The V end was cut by 2 bases, the J end by 2 bases, with 12 bases between. This CDR3 is 15 amino acids long. Germline V CDR1 and CDR2: KGHSH, LQKENI. Material for sequencing was PBMCs. The clonotype comes from a human donor with T large granular lymphocyte leukemia. Some clones in this sample may be carry-over from other donors' samples. This sequence joins TRBV18 and TRBJ1-1, with D unresolved. The CDR3 region has the DNA TGTGCCAGCTCACCAGACCAGGCGGTAAACACTGAAGCTTTCTTT. As protein: CASSPDQAVNTEAFF.